One sample yielded the 10 T cell receptor beta chains listed below, sequenced in a study of identical twins. TCRdb recomputed calls from the 5' RACE reads with MiXCR, one row per CDR3 protein. Among 400,000 to 550,000 distinct CDR3 sequences, about 20% were seen once, and the ten largest hold roughly 0.9%. These same records also appear under a second study, on T cells expressing NK-cell markers.

Specimen: CD4+ T cells sorted from blood. Receptors originate from a woman between 18 and 29 years old in good health.

The rearrangement joins TRBV10-1 to TRBJ2-7; 11 bases are shared with TRBD1. After removal of 4 bases from V and 6 bases from J, the junction contained 8 bases not matched to a gene. This CDR3 spans 15 amino acids. Germline assignment: CDR1 WNHNN and CDR2 SYGVQD (reference sequence). For the CDR3, the DNA is TGCGCCAGCAGTGGGCGGACAGGGGGCGCGTCCGAGCAGTACTTC. Its protein is CASSGRTGGASEQYF.

CDR3 DNA: TGTGCCAGCAGACAGGGTCTTGGCGGGGAGCTGTTTTTT. Its protein product is CASRQGLGGELFF. The rearrangement uses TRBV6-1 and TRBJ2-2; possibly TRBD1 for D (6 bases). Trimming left V 6 bases short and J 7 bases short, with 12 bases between. The CDR3 totals 13 residues. Germline V gene sequence: CDR1 MNHNS, CDR2 SASEGT.

The CDR3 DNA sequence: TGTGCCAGCAGTTTGGGGATCCGCAATGAGCAGTTCTTC. The encoded protein is CASSLGIRNEQFF. The V and J genes are TRBV12-3 or TRBV12-4 and TRBJ2-1, with unresolved D. The CDR3 is 13 residues long. V was cut by 3 bases and J by 6 bases, with 9 bases left in between.

This clonotype was counted a few times. The CDR3 sequence is CSADRSGEADEQFF. For the CDR3, the DNA is TGCAGTGCCGATAGGTCTGGGGAGGCGGATGAGCAGTTCTTC. V and J are TRBV20-1 and TRBJ2-1; D may be TRBD2 (6 bases). CDR3 size: 14 residues. V was cut by 6 bases and J by 8 bases, with 20 bases left in between. The germline CDR1 and CDR2 sequences are DFQATT and SNEGSKA (reference sequence).

This rearrangement joins TRBV20-1 to TRBJ1-5; D unclear. CDR1 is DFQATT and CDR2 is SNEGSKA in the germline V gene (reference sequence). This CDR3 spans 13 amino acids. With 3 bases removed from V and 3 bases from J, the gap between germline ends came to 9 bases. The CDR3 sequence: CSASGELNQPQHF. The DNA of the CDR3 is TGCAGTGCTAGTGGGGAGCTCAATCAGCCCCAGCATTTT.

This chain uses TRBV5-1 with TRBJ2-7; maybe TRBD2 (6 bases). The CDR3 is 16 residues long. Deletions cut 3 bases from V and 2 bases from J, with 18 bases between. Germline CDR1 SGHRS, CDR2 YFSETQ. The DNA of the CDR3 is TGCGCCAGCAGCTCTATAACAGGACGGGGGACCTACGAGCAGTACTTC. Translating gives CASSSITGRGTYEQYF.

This clonotype was detected a few times. The V gene is TRBV20-1, the J gene TRBJ2-1; D is unresolved. CDR3 size: 13 residues. V was shortened by 3 bases and J by 2 bases, with 8 bases between the two germline ends. Per the germline V gene, CDR1 is DFQATT and CDR2 is SNEGSKA (reference sequence). The CDR3 sequence: CSARRRAYNEQFF. CDR3 nucleotides: TGCAGTGCTAGGCGCCGGGCCTACAATGAGCAGTTCTTC.

Ten or more counts support this clonotype. This chain connects TRBV6-1 to TRBJ2-6; D is unclear. CDR3 length: 15 amino acids. V dropped 5 bases and J dropped 0 bases, with 8 bases sitting between them. CDR1 is MNHNS, CDR2 SASEGT, per germline. The CDR3 protein is CASSRRHSGANVLTF. In DNA, the CDR3 is TGTGCCAGCAGTCGACGACACTCTGGGGCCAACGTCCTGACTTTC.

The V call is TRBV7-2, the J call TRBJ2-5, with D unresolved. Trimming shortened V by 7 bases and J by 8 bases, and 14 bases separated the two germline ends. Germline V CDR1 and CDR2: SGHTA, FQGNSA. This CDR3 region has 12 residues. CDR3 nucleotide sequence: TGTGCCAGCACCTGGGAAGGGCAAACCCAGTACTTC. Its translation is CASTWEGQTQYF.

The chain carries TRBV15 and TRBJ2-7, with D perhaps TRBD1 or TRBD2 (5 bases each). The CDR3 extends over 15 amino acids. V dropped 3 bases and J dropped 0 bases, with 12 bases sitting between them. Germline CDR1 reads LNHNV; CDR2 reads YYDKDF (reference sequence). The CDR3 is CATSSKAGGSYEQYF. CDR3 nucleotides: TGTGCCACCAGCAGCAAGGCTGGGGGCTCCTACGAGCAGTACTTC.